This T cell receptor (beta chain) was documented in a study of regulatory T cells in long-lasting Graves disease. Across the study: The antithyroid drugs taken by newly diagnosed Graves' patients had been used for under 3 months. Points from the study as a whole: For persistent Graves' patients, TCR diversity was lower than for newly diagnosed ones.

This clonotype was seen repeatedly, ten times or more. Its specificity is not known. CDR3 regions were amplified by Arm-PCR using iRepertoire HTBI primers to build TCR beta libraries. TCRdb independently ran MiXCR on the multiplex PCR reads; one entry per CDR3 protein. The table includes around 480,000 distinct CDR3 sequences, approximately 16% detected once. Sample time point: newly diagnosed GD, antithyroid drugs for less than 3 months. The TCR library was made from RNA that had been extracted from PBMCs in TRIzol. V was shortened by 9 bases and J by 8 bases, with 16 bases between the two germline ends. The CDR3 totals 13 residues. The germline CDR1 and CDR2 sequences are SNHLY and FYNNEI. These sequences were also reported in another study, on T cells in Graves' hyperthyroidism and ophthalmopathy. According to that study: With the HTBI primer set, the TCR CDR3 went through a first round of RT-PCR. Clonotypes that were expanded in thyroid above 0.001 mostly appeared in blood too.

This sequence originates from a woman aged 35-65 years with Graves disease. The sequencing here drew on peripheral blood mononuclear cells (PBMCs), taken at new diagnosis, from a patient treated with antithyroid drugs. J is TRBJ1-4 and V is TRBV2; no definite D call. CDR3 coding DNA: TGTGCCAGTGCAAACCGGGTCCGGGAAAAACTGTTTTTT. Its protein is CASANRVREKLFF.